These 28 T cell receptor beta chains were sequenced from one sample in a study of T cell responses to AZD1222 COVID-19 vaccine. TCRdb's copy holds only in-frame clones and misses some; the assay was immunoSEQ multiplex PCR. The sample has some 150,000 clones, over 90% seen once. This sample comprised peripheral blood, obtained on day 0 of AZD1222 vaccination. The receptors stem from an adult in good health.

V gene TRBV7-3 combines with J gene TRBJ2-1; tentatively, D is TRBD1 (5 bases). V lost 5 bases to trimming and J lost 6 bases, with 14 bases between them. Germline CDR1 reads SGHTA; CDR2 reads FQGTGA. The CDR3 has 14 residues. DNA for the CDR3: TGTGCCAGCAGCCCCGGTAGGGGAACCAATGAGCAGTTCTTC. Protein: CASSPGRGTNEQFF.

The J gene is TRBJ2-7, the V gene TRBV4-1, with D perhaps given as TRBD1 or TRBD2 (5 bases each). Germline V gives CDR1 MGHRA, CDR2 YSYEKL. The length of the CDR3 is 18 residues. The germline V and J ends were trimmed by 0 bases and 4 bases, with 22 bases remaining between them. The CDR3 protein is CASSQDRGSGTYIYEQYF. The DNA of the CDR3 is TGCGCCAGCAGCCAAGATAGAGGTTCGGGGACCTACATTTACGAGCAGTACTTC.

Here the CDR3 DNA reads TGTGCCAGCAGTTACAGGGGTCTTGGGGAGCTGTTTTTT. Amino acid sequence: CASSYRGLGELFF. The rearrangement uses TRBV2 and TRBJ2-2; 7 bases line up with TRBD1. The J segment lost 8 bases and the V segment lost 5 bases, leaving 5 bases of the junction unmatched. This CDR3 has 13 residues. CDR1 SNHLY and CDR2 FYNNEI come from the germline V gene. The full variable domain, in which reference TRBV2 and TRBJ2-2 provide the parts outside the CDR3, is EPEVTQTPSHQVTQMGQEVILRCVPISNHLYFYWYRQILGQKVEFLVSFYNNEISEKSEIFDDQFSVERPDGSNFTLKIRSTKLEDSAMYFCASSYRGLGELFFGEGSRLTVL.

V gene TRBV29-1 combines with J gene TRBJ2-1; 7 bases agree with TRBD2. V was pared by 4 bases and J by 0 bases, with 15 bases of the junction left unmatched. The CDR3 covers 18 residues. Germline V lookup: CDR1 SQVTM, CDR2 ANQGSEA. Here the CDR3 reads CSVAAVAGTASSYNEQFF. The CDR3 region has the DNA TGCAGCGTTGCTGCGGTAGCGGGTACGGCCAGCTCCTACAATGAGCAGTTCTTC.

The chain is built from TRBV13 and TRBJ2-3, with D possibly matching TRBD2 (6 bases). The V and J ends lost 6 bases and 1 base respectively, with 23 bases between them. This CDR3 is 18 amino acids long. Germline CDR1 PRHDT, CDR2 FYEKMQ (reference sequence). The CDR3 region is CASSTGRRESPGTDTQYF. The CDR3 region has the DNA TGTGCCAGCAGTACAGGAAGACGGGAGTCTCCGGGCACAGATACGCAGTATTTT.

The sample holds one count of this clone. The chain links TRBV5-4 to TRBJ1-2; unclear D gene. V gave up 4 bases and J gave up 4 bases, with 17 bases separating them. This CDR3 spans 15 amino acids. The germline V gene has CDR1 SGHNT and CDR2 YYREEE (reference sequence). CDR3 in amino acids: CASSIGPYEGYGYTF. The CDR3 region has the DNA TGTGCCAGCAGCATCGGACCGTACGAAGGCTATGGCTACACCTTC. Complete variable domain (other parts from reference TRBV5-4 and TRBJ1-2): ETGVTQSPTHLIKTRGQQVTLRCSSQSGHNTVSWYQQALGQGPQFIFQYYREEENGRGNFPPRFSGLQFPNYSSELNVNALELDDSALYLCASSIGPYEGYGYTFGSGTRLTVV.

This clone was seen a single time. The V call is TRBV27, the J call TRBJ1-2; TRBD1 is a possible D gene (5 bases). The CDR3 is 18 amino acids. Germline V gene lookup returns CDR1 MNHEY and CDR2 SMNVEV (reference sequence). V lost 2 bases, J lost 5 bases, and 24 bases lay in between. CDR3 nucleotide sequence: TGTGCCAGCAGTTTAGGTGGAGGGGACCCGGGCATTTCATATGGCTACACCTTC. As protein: CASSLGGGDPGISYGYTF.

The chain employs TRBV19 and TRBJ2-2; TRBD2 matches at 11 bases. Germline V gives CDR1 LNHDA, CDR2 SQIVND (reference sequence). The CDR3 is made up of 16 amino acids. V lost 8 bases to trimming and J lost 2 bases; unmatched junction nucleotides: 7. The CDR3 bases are TGTGCCAGTTTAAGGACTAGCGGGTACAACACCGGGGAGCTGTTTTTT. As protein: CASLRTSGYNTGELFF.

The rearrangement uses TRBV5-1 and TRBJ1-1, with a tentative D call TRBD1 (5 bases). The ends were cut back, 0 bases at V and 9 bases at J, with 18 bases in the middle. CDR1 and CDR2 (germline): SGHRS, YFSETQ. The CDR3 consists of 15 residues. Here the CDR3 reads CASSLAAGGLGQAFF. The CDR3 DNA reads TGCGCCAGCAGCTTGGCCGCCGGGGGTTTGGGACAAGCTTTCTTT.

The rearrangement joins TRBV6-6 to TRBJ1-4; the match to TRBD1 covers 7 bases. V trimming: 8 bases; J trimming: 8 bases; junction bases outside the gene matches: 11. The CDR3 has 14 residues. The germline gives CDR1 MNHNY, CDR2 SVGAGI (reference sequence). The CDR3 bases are TGTGCCAGCGGGAACAGGGGAAGCGGCGAAAAACTGTTTTTT. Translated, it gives CASGNRGSGEKLFF.

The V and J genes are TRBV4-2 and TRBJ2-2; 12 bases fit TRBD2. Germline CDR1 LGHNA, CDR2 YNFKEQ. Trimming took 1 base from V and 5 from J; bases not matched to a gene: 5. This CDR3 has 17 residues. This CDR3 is CASSQGGLAGRTGELFF. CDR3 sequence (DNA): TGTGCCAGCAGCCAAGGAGGACTAGCGGGACGGACCGGGGAGCTGTTTTTT.

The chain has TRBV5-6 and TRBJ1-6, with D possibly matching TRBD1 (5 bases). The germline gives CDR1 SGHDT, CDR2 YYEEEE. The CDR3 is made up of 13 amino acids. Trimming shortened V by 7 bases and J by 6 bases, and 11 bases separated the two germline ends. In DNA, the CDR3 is TGTGCCAGCCGCGACAGCCTTAATTCACCCCTCCACTTT. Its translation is CASRDSLNSPLHF.

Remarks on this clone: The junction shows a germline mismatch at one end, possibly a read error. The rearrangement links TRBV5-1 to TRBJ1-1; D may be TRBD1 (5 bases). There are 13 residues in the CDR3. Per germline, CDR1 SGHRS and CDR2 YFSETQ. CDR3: CARSLGGWTEAFF. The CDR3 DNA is TGCGCCCGCAGCTTGGGGGGGTGGACTGAAGCTTTCTTT. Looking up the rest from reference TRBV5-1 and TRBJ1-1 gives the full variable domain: KAGVTQTPRYLIKTRGQQVTLSCSPISGHRSVSWYQQTPGQGLQFLFEYFSETQRNKGNFPGRFSGRQFSNSRSEMNVSTLELGDSALYLCARSLGGWTEAFFGQGTRLTVV.

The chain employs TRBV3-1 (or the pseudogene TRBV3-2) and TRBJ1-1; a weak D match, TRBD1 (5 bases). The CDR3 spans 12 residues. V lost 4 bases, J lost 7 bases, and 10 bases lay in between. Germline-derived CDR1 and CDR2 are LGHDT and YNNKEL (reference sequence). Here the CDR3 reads CASSPLGGEAFF. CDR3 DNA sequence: TGTGCCAGCAGCCCCTTGGGGGGTGAAGCTTTCTTT.

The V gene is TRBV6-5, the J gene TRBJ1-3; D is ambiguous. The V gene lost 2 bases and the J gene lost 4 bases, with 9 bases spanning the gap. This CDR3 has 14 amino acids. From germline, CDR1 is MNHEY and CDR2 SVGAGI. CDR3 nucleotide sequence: TGTGCCAGCAGTTACGGTGGTAGAGGAAACACCATATATTTT. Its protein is CASSYGGRGNTIYF.

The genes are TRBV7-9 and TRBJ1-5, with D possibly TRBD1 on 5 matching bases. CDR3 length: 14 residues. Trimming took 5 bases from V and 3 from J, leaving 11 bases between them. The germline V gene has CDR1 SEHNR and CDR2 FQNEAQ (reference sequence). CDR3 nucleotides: TGTGCCAGCAGCCCTGACAGTTCCAATCAGCCCCAGCATTTT. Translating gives CASSPDSSNQPQHF.

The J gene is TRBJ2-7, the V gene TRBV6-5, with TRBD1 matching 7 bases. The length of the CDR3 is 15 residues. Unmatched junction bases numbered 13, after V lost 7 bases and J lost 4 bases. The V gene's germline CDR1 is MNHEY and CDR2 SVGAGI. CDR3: CASNQQTGNAYEQYF. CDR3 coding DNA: TGTGCCAGCAATCAGCAGACAGGGAACGCTTACGAGCAGTACTTC.

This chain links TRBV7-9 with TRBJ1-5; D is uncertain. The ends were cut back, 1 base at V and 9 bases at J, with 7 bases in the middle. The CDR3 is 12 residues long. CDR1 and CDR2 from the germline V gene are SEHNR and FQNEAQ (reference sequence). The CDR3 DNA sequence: TGTGCCAGCAGCTTAGACTCCCGGCCCCAGCATTTT. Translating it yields CASSLDSRPQHF.

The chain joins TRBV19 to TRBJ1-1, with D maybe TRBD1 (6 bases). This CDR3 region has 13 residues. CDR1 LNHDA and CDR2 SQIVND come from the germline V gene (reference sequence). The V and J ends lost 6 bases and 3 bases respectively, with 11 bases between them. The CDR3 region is CASRRGHHTEAFF. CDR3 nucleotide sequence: TGTGCCAGTAGACGGGGACACCACACTGAAGCTTTCTTT.

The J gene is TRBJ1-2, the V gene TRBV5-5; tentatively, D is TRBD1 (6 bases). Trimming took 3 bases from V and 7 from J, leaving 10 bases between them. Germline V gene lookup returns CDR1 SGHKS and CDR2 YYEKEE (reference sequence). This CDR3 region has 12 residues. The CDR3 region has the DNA TGTGCCAGCAGCTGGGGGCAACTTGGCTACACCTTC. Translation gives CASSWGQLGYTF.

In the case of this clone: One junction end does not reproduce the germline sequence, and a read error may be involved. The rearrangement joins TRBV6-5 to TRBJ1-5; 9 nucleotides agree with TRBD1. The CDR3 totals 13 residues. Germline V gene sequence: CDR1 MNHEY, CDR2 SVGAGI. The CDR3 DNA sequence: TGTGCCAGCACTACAGGGGGCAACCAGCCCCAGCATTTT. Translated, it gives CASTTGGNQPQHF.

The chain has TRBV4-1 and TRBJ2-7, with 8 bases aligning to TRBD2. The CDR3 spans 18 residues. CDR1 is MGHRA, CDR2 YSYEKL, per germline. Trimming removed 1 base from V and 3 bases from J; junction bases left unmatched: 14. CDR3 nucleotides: TGCGCCAGCAGCCAAGTAACGATTAAACTAGCGGTCGACTACGAGCAGTACTTC. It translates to CASSQVTIKLAVDYEQYF.

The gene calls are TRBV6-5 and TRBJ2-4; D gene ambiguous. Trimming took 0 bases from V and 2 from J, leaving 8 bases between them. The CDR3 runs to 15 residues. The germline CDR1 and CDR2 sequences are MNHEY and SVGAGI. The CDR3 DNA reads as TGTGCCAGCAGTTACTCAGCCCGATCCAAAAACATTCAGTACTTC. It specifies CASSYSARSKNIQYF.

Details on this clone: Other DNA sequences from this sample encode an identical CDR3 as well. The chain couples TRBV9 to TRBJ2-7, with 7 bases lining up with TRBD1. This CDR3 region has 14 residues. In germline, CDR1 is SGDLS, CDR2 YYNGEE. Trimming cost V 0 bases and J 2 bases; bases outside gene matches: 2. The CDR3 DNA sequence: TGTGCCAGCAGCGTAGGACAGGGTGCCTACGAGCAGTACTTC. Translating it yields CASSVGQGAYEQYF.

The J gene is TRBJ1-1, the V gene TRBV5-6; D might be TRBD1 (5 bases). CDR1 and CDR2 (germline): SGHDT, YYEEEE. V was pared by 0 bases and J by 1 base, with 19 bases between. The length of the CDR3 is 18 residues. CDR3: CASSLAFWGQPSNTEAFF. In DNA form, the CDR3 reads TGTGCCAGCAGCTTGGCCTTTTGGGGCCAACCGTCGAACACTGAAGCTTTCTTT.

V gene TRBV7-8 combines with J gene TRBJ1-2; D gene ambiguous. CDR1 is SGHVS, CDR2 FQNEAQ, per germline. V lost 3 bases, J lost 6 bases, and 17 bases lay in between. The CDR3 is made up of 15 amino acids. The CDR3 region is CASSLPGRAMDGYTF. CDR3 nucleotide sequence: TGTGCCAGCAGCTTGCCGGGAAGGGCGATGGATGGCTACACCTTC.

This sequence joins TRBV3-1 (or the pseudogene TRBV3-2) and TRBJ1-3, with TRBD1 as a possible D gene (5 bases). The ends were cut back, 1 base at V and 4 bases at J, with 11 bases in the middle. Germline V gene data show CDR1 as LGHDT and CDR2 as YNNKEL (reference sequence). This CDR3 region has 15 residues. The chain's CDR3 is CASSQADSDGNTIYF. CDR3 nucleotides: TGTGCCAGCAGCCAAGCAGACAGCGACGGAAACACCATATATTTT.

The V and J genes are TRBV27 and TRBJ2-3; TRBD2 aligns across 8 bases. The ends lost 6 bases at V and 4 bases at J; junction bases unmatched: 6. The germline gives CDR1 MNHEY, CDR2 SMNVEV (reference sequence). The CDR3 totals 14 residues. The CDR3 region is CASSLGLDSDTQYF. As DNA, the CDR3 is TGTGCCAGCAGCCTGGGACTAGATTCAGATACGCAGTATTTT.